These T cell receptor beta chains were read from a single sample in a study of human T cells and chemical hapten exposure. TCRdb fed the RACE reads into MiXCR, producing one record per CDR3 protein. This table holds 280,000 or so distinct CDR3 sequences, around 7.7% found once. Sequencing was performed on whole blood, taken in connection with sensitization to the hapten diphenylcyclopropenone (DPC). These receptors were collected from a man younger than 30 with alopecia areata. Some clones in this sample may be carry-over from other donors' samples. Each CDR3 is given with its conserved first and last residue. The D gene is left open where the match is weak. The listing skips clone size in some rows; elsewhere it reads once, few, many or a size class.

clone_size	d_call	j_call	v_call	cdr3_nt	cdr3_aa
few	TRBD1	TRBJ2-3	TRBV29-1	TGCAGCGCCGGCCTTAGGACAGGGCGCACAGATACGCAGTATTTT	CSAGLRTGRTDTQYF
few	.	TRBJ2-1	TRBV9	TGTGCCAGCAGCGTAGTGATGGAGGCGGGCGAGCAGTTCTTC	CASSVVMEAGEQFF
many	.	TRBJ1-2	TRBV7-9	TGTGCCAGCAGCCTTCGTACGGGCAATGAGCGTGGCTACACCTTC	CASSLRTGNERGYTF
few	.	TRBJ1-6	TRBV11-2	TGTGCCAGCAGCCCAAACAGGGAGACCTATAATTCACCCCTCCACTTT	CASSPNRETYNSPLHF
many	.	TRBJ2-1	TRBV11-3	TGTGCCAGCAGCTTAGAGAGCATCTCCTACAATGAGCAGTTCTTC	CASSLESISYNEQFF
many	.	TRBJ1-1	TRBV4-3	TGCGCCAGCGGGCATGACTCGAACACTGAAGCTTTCTTT	CASGHDSNTEAFF
.	.	TRBJ1-1	TRBV2	TGTGCCAGCAGTGACAGGGAGCGAAACACTGAAGCTTTCTTT	CASSDRERNTEAFF
few	.	TRBJ1-1	TRBV6-5	TGTGCCAGCAGTTACTCAACGGGGCAGGGAGAAGCTTTCTTT	CASSYSTGQGEAFF
many	.	TRBJ1-1	TRBV7-2	TGTGCCAGCAGCTTAAATTTGGGGGGGTTCGAAGCTTTCTTT	CASSLNLGGFEAFF
.	.	TRBJ2-4	TRBV5-1	TGCGCCAGCAGCTTGGAACCGGGATCCCTAGCCAAAAACATTCAGTACTTC	CASSLEPGSLAKNIQYF
many	.	TRBJ1-1	TRBV7-2	TGTGCCAGCAGCCCCCAGAGCAGGGTTTCTGAAGCTTTCTTT	CASSPQSRVSEAFF
few	.	TRBJ1-1	TRBV12-3/TRBV12-4	TGTGCCAGCAGTCCGTGGACTGAAGCTTTCTTT	CASSPWTEAFF
.	TRBD1	TRBJ1-4	TRBV7-2	TGTGCCAGCAGCCTGCAGGGGGTCCGGGGAAAACTGTTTTTT	CASSLQGVRGKLFF
.	TRBD1	TRBJ2-1	TRBV7-2	TGTGCCAGCAGCCTAAGGGGGCAGCTAAGCTACAATGAGCAGTTCTTC	CASSLRGQLSYNEQFF
.	.	TRBJ1-5	TRBV6-5	TGTGCCAGCAGCCCTTCTTGGGGGCGCAATCAGCCCCAGCATTTT	CASSPSWGRNQPQHF
few	.	TRBJ1-3	TRBV20-1	TGCAGTGCTGCCAGTGGAAACACCATATATTTT	CSAASGNTIYF
few	TRBD1	TRBJ1-3	TRBV2	TGTGCCAGCAGCGGGGGACAGGGGATCGCTGGAAACACCATATATTTT	CASSGGQGIAGNTIYF
many	.	TRBJ2-4	TRBV5-1	TGCGCCAGCAGGGACACCCTCACCGCCAAAAACATTCAGTACTTC	CASRDTLTAKNIQYF
many	TRBD2	TRBJ2-3	TRBV7-9	TGTGCCAGCACCAAAAGCGGGGGCCACACAGATACGCAGTATTTT	CASTKSGGHTDTQYF
many	.	TRBJ2-5	TRBV25-1	TGTGCCAGCAGTGAAGTGGGACGCCGAGAGACCCAGTACTTC	CASSEVGRRETQYF
many	.	TRBJ2-1	TRBV4-1	TGCGCCAGCAGCCAGCAGGAGGACAATGAGCAGTTCTTC	CASSQQEDNEQFF
few	.	TRBJ2-3	TRBV25-1	TGTGCCAGCAGTGAAGGGGAGGAATCAGATACGCAGTATTTT	CASSEGEESDTQYF
.	TRBD1	TRBJ1-1	TRBV14	TGTGCCAGCAGCCAAGGGACAGGGACGGGCACTGAAGCTTTCTTT	CASSQGTGTGTEAFF
.	TRBD1	TRBJ1-6	TRBV4-3	TGCGCCAGCACCAAAACCGCCGGGACAGGATACGATTCACCCCTCCACTTT	CASTKTAGTGYDSPLHF
many	.	TRBJ2-6	TRBV20-1	TGCAGTGCTCGTATACAGGGCTTGGCTGGGGCCAACGTCCTGACTTTC	CSARIQGLAGANVLTF
once	.	TRBJ1-2	TRBV7-2	TGTGCCAGCAGCTTACTGGGGAGAAACGGCTTCACCTTC	CASSLLGRNGFTF
.	.	TRBJ1-2	TRBV25-1	TGTGCCAGCAGTGAATGGACATCTGGCTACACCTTC	CASSEWTSGYTF
many	.	TRBJ2-5	TRBV9	TGTGCCAGCAGCGATGGGGCATCTGAGACCCAGTACTTC	CASSDGASETQYF
many	.	TRBJ2-1	TRBV11-3	TGTGCCAGCAGCTTGGGTAGCCTCAATGAGCAGTTCTTC	CASSLGSLNEQFF
.	.	TRBJ1-2	TRBV12-3/TRBV12-4	TGTGCCAGCAGTTTAATGCCGCAGGCTGATCCTAACTATGGCTACACCTTC	CASSLMPQADPNYGYTF
.	.	TRBJ2-7	TRBV4-1	TGCGCCAGCAGCCAAGCGGGGAACTACGAGCAGTACTTC	CASSQAGNYEQYF
many	TRBD2	TRBJ2-3	TRBV6-2/TRBV6-3	TGTGCCAGCAGCGGGACTAGCGGGGGATTATATTTT	CASSGTSGGLYF
.	.	TRBJ2-1	TRBV12-3/TRBV12-4	TGTGCCAGCGGTTCAGGGTTCCATGAGCAGTTCTTC	CASGSGFHEQFF
many	.	TRBJ1-1	TRBV6-2/TRBV6-3	TGTGCCAGCAGTTCCGCCTTCCCGGGACGGACGTTCGAAGCTTTCTTT	CASSSAFPGRTFEAFF
.	.	TRBJ2-3	TRBV3-1	TGTGCCAGCAGCCAAGGAACGGACAGCGGCACAGATACGCAGTATTTT	CASSQGTDSGTDTQYF
few	.	TRBJ2-4	TRBV6-2/TRBV6-3	TGTGCCAGCAGCCCGTGGGCCCTGGGGCAAAACATTCAGTACTTC	CASSPWALGQNIQYF
.	.	TRBJ2-2	TRBV7-6	TGTGCCAGCAGCGATGACACGGTCACCGGGGAGCTGTTTTTT	CASSDDTVTGELFF